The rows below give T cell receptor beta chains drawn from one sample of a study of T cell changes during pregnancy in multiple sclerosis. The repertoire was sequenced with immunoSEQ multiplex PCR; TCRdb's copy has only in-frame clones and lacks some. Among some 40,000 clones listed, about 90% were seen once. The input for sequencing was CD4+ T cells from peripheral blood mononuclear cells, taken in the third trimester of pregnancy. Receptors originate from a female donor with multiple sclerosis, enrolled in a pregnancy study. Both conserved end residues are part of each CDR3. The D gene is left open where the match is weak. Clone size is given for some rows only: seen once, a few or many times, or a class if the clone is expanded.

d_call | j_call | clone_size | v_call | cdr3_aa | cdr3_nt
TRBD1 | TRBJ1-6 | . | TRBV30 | CAGNDRDGSPLHF | TGTGCCGGAAACGACAGGGACGGTTCACCCCTCCACTTT
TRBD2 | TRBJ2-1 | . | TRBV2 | CASSGRYSGIHNEQFF | TGTGCCAGCAGTGGACGCTATAGCGGGATTCACAATGAGCAGTTCTTC
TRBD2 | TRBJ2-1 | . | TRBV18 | CASSPNLSGRDEQFF | TGTGCCAGCTCACCCAACTTATCAGGGAGGGATGAGCAGTTCTTC
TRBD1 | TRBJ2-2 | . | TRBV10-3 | CAISVPGQANTGELFF | TGTGCCATCAGTGTGCCGGGACAGGCGAACACCGGGGAGCTGTTTTTT
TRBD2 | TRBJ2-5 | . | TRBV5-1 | CASSWGTSGRWETQYF | TGCGCCAGCAGCTGGGGGACTAGCGGGAGATGGGAGACCCAGTACTTC
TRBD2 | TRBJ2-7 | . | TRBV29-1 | CSVGSWLAAGHYEQYF | TGCAGCGTTGGATCTTGGCTAGCGGCTGGCCACTACGAGCAGTACTTC
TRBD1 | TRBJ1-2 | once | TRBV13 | CASSVGDRGFYGYTF | TGTGCCAGCAGCGTGGGGGACAGGGGCTTCTATGGCTACACCTTC
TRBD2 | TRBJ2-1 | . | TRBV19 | CASRFQGGRNEQFF | TGTGCCAGTAGGTTCCAGGGAGGGCGGAATGAGCAGTTCTTC
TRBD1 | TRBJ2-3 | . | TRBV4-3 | CASSQDLRGRTDTQYF | TGCGCCAGCAGCCAAGATCTGAGGGGGCGCACAGATACGCAGTATTTT
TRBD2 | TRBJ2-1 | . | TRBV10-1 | CASSELAKDEQFF | TGCGCCAGCAGTGAACTAGCGAAGGATGAGCAGTTCTTC
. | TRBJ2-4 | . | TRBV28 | CASSPPGGLAKNIQYF | TGTGCCAGCAGTCCACCAGGGGGACTAGCCAAAAACATTCAGTACTTC
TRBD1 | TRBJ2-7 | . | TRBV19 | CASSIATGSYEQYF | TGTGCCAGTAGTATAGCGACAGGGTCCTACGAGCAGTACTTC
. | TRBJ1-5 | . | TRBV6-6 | CASSYPAGGNQPQHF | TGTGCCAGCAGTTACCCGGCAGGGGGCAATCAGCCCCAGCATTTT
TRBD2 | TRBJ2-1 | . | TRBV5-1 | CASSPSGTSGSAYNEQFF | TGCGCCAGCAGCCCCTCCGGGACTAGCGGGAGTGCCTACAATGAGCAGTTCTTC
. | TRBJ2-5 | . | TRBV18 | CASSPSTDQETQYF | TGTGCCAGCTCACCAAGCACAGATCAAGAGACCCAGTACTTC
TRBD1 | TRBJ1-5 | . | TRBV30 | CACQGASNQPQHF | TGTGCCTGCCAGGGGGCGAGCAATCAGCCCCAGCATTTT
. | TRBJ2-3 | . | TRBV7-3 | CASSAESTDTQYF | TGTGCCAGCAGCGCGGAGAGCACAGATACGCAGTATTTT
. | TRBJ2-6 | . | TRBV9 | CASSTTLGGANVLTF | TGTGCCAGCAGCACTACTCTCGGGGGGGCCAACGTCCTGACTTTC
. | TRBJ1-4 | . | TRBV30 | CAWSIAGEKLFF | TGTGCCTGGAGCATAGCGGGTGAAAAACTGTTTTTT
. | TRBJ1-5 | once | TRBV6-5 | CASSYSGGAQPQHF | TGTGCCAGCAGTTACTCGGGGGGTGCTCAGCCCCAGCATTTT
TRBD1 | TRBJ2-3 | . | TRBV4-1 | CASSQEQQGVRDTQYF | TGCGCCAGCAGCCAAGAACAGCAGGGGGTGCGGGATACGCAGTATTTT
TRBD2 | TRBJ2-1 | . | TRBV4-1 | CASSQVSSGRQSRNEQFF | TGCGCCAGCAGCCAAGTGTCTAGCGGGCGGCAGAGCCGGAATGAGCAGTTCTTC
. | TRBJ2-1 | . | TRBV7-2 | CASSLATAYNEQFF | TGTGCCAGCAGCTTAGCCACCGCGTACAATGAGCAGTTCTTC
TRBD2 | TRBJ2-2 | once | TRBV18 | CASSLGLAANTGELFF | TGTGCCAGCTCACTCGGACTAGCGGCGAACACCGGGGAGCTGTTTTTT
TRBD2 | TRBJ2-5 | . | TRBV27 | CATRRVAGTVGETQYF | TGTGCCACCCGGAGGGTAGCGGGAACGGTGGGTGAGACCCAGTACTTC
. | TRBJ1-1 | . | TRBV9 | CASSVGPGDTEAFF | TGTGCCAGCAGCGTAGGCCCGGGGGACACTGAAGCTTTCTTT
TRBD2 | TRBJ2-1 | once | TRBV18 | CASSPPLGLAGGDYNEQFF | TGTGCCAGCTCACCACCGCTTGGACTAGCGGGAGGGGACTACAATGAGCAGTTCTTC
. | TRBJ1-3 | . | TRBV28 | CASRDRNSGNTIYF | TGTGCCAGCAGAGACAGGAACTCTGGAAACACCATATATTTT
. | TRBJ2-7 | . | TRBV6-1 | CASSQSSYEQYF | TGTGCCAGCAGTCAGTCGTCCTACGAGCAGTACTTC
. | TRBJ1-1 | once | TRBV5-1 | CASSDGGAGESAFF | TGCGCCAGCAGCGACGGGGGGGCAGGGGAATCAGCTTTCTTT
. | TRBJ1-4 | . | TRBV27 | CASSLPLGGTNEKLFF | TGTGCCAGCAGTCTACCTCTAGGAGGAACTAATGAAAAACTGTTTTTT
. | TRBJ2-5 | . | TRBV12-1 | CASSATRLAGEETQYF | TGTGCCAGCAGCGCTACCAGACTAGCGGGAGAAGAGACCCAGTACTTC
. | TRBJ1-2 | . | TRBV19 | CASSIGYGYTF | TGTGCCAGTAGTATCGGCTATGGCTACACCTTC
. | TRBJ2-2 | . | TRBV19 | CASSISKSPGELFF | TGTGCCAGTAGTATTTCGAAAAGCCCCGGGGAGCTGTTTTTT
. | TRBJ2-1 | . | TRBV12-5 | CASGSPGYNEQFF | TGTGCTAGTGGTTCCCCAGGTTACAATGAGCAGTTCTTC
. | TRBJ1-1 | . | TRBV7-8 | CASSAGKNTEAFF | TGTGCCAGCAGCGCAGGGAAGAACACTGAAGCTTTCTTT
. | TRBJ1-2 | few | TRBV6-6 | CASSYRGGDGYTF | TGTGCCAGCAGTTACAGAGGGGGAGATGGCTACACCTTC
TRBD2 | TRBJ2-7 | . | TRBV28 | CASSLRGGGRASRGEQYF | TGTGCCAGCAGTTTAAGGGGAGGCGGGAGGGCCTCCAGAGGCGAGCAGTACTTC
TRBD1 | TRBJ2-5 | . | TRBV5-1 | CASSLGTGSQETQYF | TGCGCCAGCAGCTTGGGGACAGGGTCACAAGAGACCCAGTACTTC
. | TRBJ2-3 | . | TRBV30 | CAWSWLERYGVDTQYF | TGTGCCTGGAGTTGGCTGGAGCGGTACGGCGTAGATACGCAGTATTTT
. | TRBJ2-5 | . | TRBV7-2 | CASSFTGTSQETQYF | TGTGCCAGCAGCTTCACCGGGACAAGCCAAGAGACCCAGTACTTC
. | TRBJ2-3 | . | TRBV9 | CASSVGASKSTDTQYF | TGTGCCAGCAGCGTAGGAGCGTCCAAAAGCACAGATACGCAGTATTTT
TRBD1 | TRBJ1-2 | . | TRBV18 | CASSQRDRDHDGYTF | TGTGCCAGCTCACAGCGGGACAGGGATCATGATGGCTACACCTTC
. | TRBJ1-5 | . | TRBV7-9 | CASSLAQNQPQHF | TGTGCCAGCAGCTTAGCCCAAAATCAGCCCCAGCATTTT
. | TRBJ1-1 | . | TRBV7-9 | CASSSRFGESESFF | TGTGCCAGCAGCTCGAGATTTGGGGAGAGTGAAAGTTTCTTT
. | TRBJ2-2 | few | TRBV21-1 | CASSKGRDRSNTGELFF | TGTGCCAGCAGCAAAGGACGGGACAGGTCGAACACCGGGGAGCTGTTTTTT
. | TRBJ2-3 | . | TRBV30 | CAWSPGASTDTQYF | TGTGCCTGGAGCCCAGGGGCTTCAACAGATACGCAGTATTTT
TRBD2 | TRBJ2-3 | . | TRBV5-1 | CASSLTGTSADTQYF | TGCGCCAGCAGCTTGACCGGGACTAGCGCAGATACGCAGTATTTT
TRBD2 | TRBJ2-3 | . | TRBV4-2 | CASSQGITSGRTDTQYF | TGTGCCAGCAGCCAAGGAATTACTAGCGGCCGCACAGATACGCAGTATTTT